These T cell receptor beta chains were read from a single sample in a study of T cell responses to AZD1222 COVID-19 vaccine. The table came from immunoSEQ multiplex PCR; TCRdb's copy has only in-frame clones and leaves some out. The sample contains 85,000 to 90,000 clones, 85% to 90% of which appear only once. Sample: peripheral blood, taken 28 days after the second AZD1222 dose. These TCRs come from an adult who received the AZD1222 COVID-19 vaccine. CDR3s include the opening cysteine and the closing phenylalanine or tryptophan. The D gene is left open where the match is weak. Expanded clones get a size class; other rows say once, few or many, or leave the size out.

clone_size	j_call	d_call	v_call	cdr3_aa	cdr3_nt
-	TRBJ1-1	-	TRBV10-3	CAISPGARVRTEAFF	TGTGCCATCAGTCCCGGGGCGCGGGTTAGGACTGAAGCTTTCTTT
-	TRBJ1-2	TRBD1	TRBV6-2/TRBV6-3	CASSGDRAINYGYTF	TGTGCCAGCAGTGGGGACAGGGCGATTAACTATGGCTACACCTTC
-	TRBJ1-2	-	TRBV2	CASTDDRRYGYTF	TGTGCCAGCACCGACGACAGGCGCTATGGCTACACCTTC
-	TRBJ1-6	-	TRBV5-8	CASQSFSYNSPLHF	TGTGCCAGCCAGAGTTTCTCCTATAATTCACCCCTCCACTTT
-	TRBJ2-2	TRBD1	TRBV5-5	CASSKDDRGPTTNTGELFF	TGTGCCAGCAGCAAAGATGACAGGGGACCAACAACGAACACCGGGGAGCTGTTTTTT
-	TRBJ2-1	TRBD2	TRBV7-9	CASTTGTSTYNEQFF	TGTGCCAGCACCACCGGGACTAGCACCTACAATGAGCAGTTCTTC
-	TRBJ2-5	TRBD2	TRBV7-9	CASTPREGSETQYF	TGTGCCAGCACTCCCAGGGAGGGGTCAGAGACCCAGTACTTC
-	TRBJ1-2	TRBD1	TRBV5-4	CASSFDSGTGHGYTF	TGTGCCAGCAGCTTCGACTCCGGGACAGGGCATGGCTACACCTTC
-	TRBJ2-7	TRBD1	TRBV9	CASSVGAGQGAHEQYF	TGTGCCAGCAGCGTAGGGGCGGGGCAGGGGGCACACGAGCAGTACTTC
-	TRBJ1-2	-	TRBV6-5	CASKSGFGYTF	TGTGCCAGCAAATCAGGGTTTGGCTACACCTTC
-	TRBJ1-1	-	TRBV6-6	CASQRGNTEAFF	TGTGCCAGCCAGCGCGGGAACACTGAAGCTTTCTTT
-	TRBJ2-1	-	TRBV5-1	CASSWDTVDEQFF	TGCGCCAGCAGCTGGGACACTGTGGATGAGCAGTTCTTC
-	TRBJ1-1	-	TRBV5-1	CASSYPGQSNTEAFF	TGCGCCAGCAGCTACCCGGGACAATCGAACACTGAAGCTTTCTTT
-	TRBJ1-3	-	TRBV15	CATSRETANSGNTIYF	TGTGCCACCAGCAGAGAAACAGCAAACTCTGGAAACACCATATATTTT
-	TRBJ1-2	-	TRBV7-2	CASSSDSLRGYTF	TGTGCCAGCAGCTCCGACTCCTTACGTGGCTACACCTTC
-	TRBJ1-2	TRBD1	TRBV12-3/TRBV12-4	CASSWDSYGYTF	TGTGCCAGCAGCTGGGACAGCTATGGCTACACCTTC
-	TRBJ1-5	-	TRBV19	CASSTANQPQHF	TGTGCCAGTAGTACTGCTAATCAGCCCCAGCATTTT
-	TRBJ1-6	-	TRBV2	CASSGRISSYNSPLHF	TGTGCCAGCAGTGGAAGGATCAGCTCCTATAATTCACCCCTCCACTTT
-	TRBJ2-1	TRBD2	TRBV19	CASSIGGGGAHLYNEQFF	TGTGCCAGTAGTATAGGTGGCGGGGGGGCACATCTCTACAATGAGCAGTTCTTC
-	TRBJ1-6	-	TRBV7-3	CASSLNPRHGNSPLHF	TGTGCCAGCAGCTTAAACCCCCGACACGGTAATTCACCCCTCCACTTT
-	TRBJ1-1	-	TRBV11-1	CASSLDRVGTEAFF	TGTGCCAGCAGCTTAGACAGGGTAGGGACTGAAGCTTTCTTT
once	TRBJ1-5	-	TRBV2	CASSVTRQPQHF	TGTGCCAGCAGTGTAACTAGACAGCCCCAGCATTTT
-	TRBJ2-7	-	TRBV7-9	CASSLPAGYEQYF	TGTGCCAGCAGCCTCCCGGCAGGGTACGAGCAGTACTTC
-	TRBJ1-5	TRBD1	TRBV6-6	CASTAGTGDVQPQHF	TGTGCCAGCACCGCCGGGACAGGGGATGTCCAGCCCCAGCATTTT
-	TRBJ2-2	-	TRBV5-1	CASSFDMSNTGELFF	TGCGCCAGCAGCTTCGACATGTCGAACACCGGGGAGCTGTTTTTT
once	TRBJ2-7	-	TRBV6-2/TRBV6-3	CASSPWGGATSYEQYF	TGTGCCAGCAGCCCTTGGGGCGGGGCAACCTCCTACGAGCAGTACTTC
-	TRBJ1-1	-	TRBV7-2	CASSFGGRNTEAFF	TGTGCCAGCAGCTTTGGGGGGAGGAACACTGAAGCTTTCTTT
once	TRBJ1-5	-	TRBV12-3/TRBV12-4	CASRTTGHQPQHF	TGTGCCAGCAGGACAACAGGGCATCAGCCCCAGCATTTT
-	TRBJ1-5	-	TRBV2	CASNWDVNQPQHF	TGTGCCAGCAACTGGGACGTCAATCAGCCCCAGCATTTT
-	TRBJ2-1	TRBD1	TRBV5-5	CASSLITGGNEQFF	TGTGCCAGCAGCTTGATAACAGGGGGCAATGAGCAGTTCTTC
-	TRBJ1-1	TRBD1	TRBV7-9	CASSLERGQETEAFF	TGTGCCAGCAGCTTAGAAAGGGGGCAAGAGACTGAAGCTTTCTTT
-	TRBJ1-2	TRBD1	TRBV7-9	CASSPEDRGRVGYTF	TGTGCCAGCAGCCCCGAGGACAGGGGGCGGGTTGGCTACACCTTC
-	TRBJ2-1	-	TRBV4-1	CASSQESTGRHRFF	TGCGCCAGCAGCCAAGAAAGCACAGGACGCCATAGGTTCTTC
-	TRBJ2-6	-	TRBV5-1	CASSSVGVSGANVLTF	TGCGCCAGCAGCTCGGTAGGTGTCTCTGGGGCCAACGTCCTGACTTTC
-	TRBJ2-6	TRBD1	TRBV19	CASNSPGQATGANVLTF	TGTGCCAGTAACTCACCGGGACAGGCAACTGGGGCCAACGTCCTGACTTTC
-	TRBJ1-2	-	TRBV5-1	CASSLDLDPYGYTF	TGCGCCAGCAGCTTGGATCTGGATCCATATGGCTACACCTTC
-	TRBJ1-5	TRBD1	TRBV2	CASSGDRVGQPQHF	TGTGCCAGCAGTGGGGACAGGGTTGGTCAGCCCCAGCATTTT
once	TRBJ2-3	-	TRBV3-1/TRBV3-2	CASSQGRGGADTQYF	TGTGCCAGCAGCCAAGGTAGGGGGGGCGCAGATACGCAGTATTTT
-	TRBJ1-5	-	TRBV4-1	CASSQDSRLNQPQHF	TGCGCCAGCAGCCAAGATTCCCGACTCAATCAGCCCCAGCATTTT
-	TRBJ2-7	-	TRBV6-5	CASSYSEGTYEQYF	TGTGCCAGCAGTTACTCGGAGGGGACCTACGAGCAGTACTTC
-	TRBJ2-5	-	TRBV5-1	CASSRGAGETQYF	TGCGCCAGCAGTCGGGGGGCCGGAGAGACCCAGTACTTC
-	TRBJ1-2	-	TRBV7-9	CASNLWGAANYGYTF	TGTGCCAGCAACCTTTGGGGGGCCGCTAACTATGGCTACACCTTC
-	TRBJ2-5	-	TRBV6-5	CASSYSNGKTQYF	TGTGCCAGCAGTTACTCGAATGGCAAGACCCAGTACTTC
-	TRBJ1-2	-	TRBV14	CASSQGQTYGYTF	TGTGCCAGCAGCCAAGGGCAGACCTATGGCTACACCTTC
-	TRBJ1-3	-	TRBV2	CASRGATGVTIYF	TGTGCCAGCAGGGGGGCCACCGGGGTCACCATATATTTT
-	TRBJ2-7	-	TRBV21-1	CASSSHTGGSYEQYF	TGTGCCAGCAGCTCCCACACAGGGGGTTCCTACGAGCAGTACTTC
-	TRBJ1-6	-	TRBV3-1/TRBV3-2	CASSPQNGSPLHF	TGTGCCAGCAGCCCCCAGAACGGTTCACCCCTCCACTTT
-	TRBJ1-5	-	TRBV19	CASTRGGTVSQPQHF	TGTGCCAGTACCAGAGGAGGGACTGTAAGTCAGCCCCAGCATTTT
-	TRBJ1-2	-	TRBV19	CASTPTGVVGYTF	TGTGCCAGTACTCCAACTGGGGTAGTAGGCTACACCTTC
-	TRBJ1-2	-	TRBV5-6	CASSPGDYGYTF	TGTGCCAGCAGCCCGGGGGACTATGGCTACACCTTC
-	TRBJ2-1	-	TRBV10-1	CASSESLNYEQFF	TGCGCCAGCAGTGAGTCCCTGAATTATGAGCAGTTCTTC
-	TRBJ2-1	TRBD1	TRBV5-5	CASSPRQGAFEQFF	TGTGCCAGCAGCCCTAGACAGGGGGCGTTTGAGCAGTTCTTC
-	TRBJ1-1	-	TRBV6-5	CASSSERSEAFF	TGTGCCAGCAGTTCTGAGCGTTCTGAAGCTTTCTTT